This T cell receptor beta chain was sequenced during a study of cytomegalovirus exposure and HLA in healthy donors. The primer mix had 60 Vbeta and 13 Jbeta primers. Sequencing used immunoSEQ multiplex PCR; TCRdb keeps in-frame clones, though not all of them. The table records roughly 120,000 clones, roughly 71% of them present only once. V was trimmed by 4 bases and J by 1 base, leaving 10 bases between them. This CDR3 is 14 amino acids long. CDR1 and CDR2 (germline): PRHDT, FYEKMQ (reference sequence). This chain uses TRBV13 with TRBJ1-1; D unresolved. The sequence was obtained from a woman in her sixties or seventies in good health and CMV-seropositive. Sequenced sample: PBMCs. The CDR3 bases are TGTGCCAGCAGCTCCCGAGCCCCGAACACTGAAGCTTTCTTT. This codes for CASSSRAPNTEAFF. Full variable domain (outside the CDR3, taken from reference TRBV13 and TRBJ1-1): AAGVIQSPRHLIKEKRETATLKCYPIPRHDTVYWYQQGPGQDPQFLISFYEKMQSDKGSIPDRFSAQQFSDYHSELNMSSLELGDSALYFCASSSRAPNTEAFFGQGTRLTVV.